This TCR beta chain was recovered during a study of T cell responses to AZD1222 COVID-19 vaccine. General study findings and limits: Two AZD1222 administrations were followed by greater Spike-specific TCR breadth and depth. The repertoires were collected only after the peak T cell response.

Clones were read by immunoSEQ multiplex PCR, and TCRdb kept only the in-frame ones, dropping some. This sample has approximately 140,000 clones, with approximately 91% found just once. This clone was counted a few times. Its matching antigen is unknown. Both about-4-week and about-12-week second-dose recipients were combined. With 3 bases removed from V and 4 bases from J, the gap between germline ends came to 18 bases. The CDR3 is 16 residues long. Germline V gene sequence: CDR1 LGHDT, CDR2 YNNKEL (reference sequence). The TCR originated in an adult who received the AZD1222 COVID-19 vaccine. The rearrangement links TRBV3-1 (or the pseudogene TRBV3-2) to TRBJ1-2; D perhaps matches TRBD1 (5 bases). Sample: peripheral blood, taken 28 days after the second AZD1222 dose. The CDR3 here is CASSQGIGAVGYGYTF. In nucleotides, the CDR3 is TGTGCCAGCAGCCAGGGAATCGGGGCTGTGGGCTATGGCTACACCTTC.